This record concerns one T cell receptor (beta chain) sequence. This entry comes from a study of blood T cell repertoires in COVID-19. Study-level information: Whether acute or convalescent, the COVID-19 samples came from the United States, Italy and Spain.

Original analysis: Reference gene primer amplification yielded estimated nucleated cell counts. The assay was immunoSEQ multiplex PCR, and TCRdb's table has in-frame clones only and misses some. V, J and clone size are those of that table, while D and trimming were read from the DNA. Of 150,000 to 250,000 clones listed, roughly four fifths are singletons. Resolution of symptoms, clearance, or two negative PCRs was present in recovered Cohort 3 donors. V was pared by 3 bases and J by 10 bases, with 19 bases of the junction left unmatched. Germline V CDR1 and CDR2: LGHNA, YSLEER. This CDR3 contains 17 residues.

This chain uses TRBV4-3 with TRBJ2-5; 8 nucleotides agree with TRBD2. Sequencing was performed on PBMCs or T cells enriched from blood (not recorded which). The sequence derives from a man aged 35 to 55 who had recovered from COVID-19. The CDR3 DNA is TGCGCCAGCAGCCAGGAGACGCTTACTAGCGGCCTTGGGGTCCAGTACTTC. Its translation: CASSQETLTSGLGVQYF.